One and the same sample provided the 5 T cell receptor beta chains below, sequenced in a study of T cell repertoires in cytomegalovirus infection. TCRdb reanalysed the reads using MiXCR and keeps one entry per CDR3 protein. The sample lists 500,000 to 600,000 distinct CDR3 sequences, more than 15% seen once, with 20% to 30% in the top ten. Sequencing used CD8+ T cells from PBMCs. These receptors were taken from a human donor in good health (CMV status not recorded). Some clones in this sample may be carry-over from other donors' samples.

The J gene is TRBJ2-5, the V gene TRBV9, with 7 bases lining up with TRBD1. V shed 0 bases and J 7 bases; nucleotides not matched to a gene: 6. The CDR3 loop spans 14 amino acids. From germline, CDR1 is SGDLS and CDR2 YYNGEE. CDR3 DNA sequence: TGTGCCAGCAGCGTAGGTCTGGACAGGAGGACCCAGTACTTC. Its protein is CASSVGLDRRTQYF.

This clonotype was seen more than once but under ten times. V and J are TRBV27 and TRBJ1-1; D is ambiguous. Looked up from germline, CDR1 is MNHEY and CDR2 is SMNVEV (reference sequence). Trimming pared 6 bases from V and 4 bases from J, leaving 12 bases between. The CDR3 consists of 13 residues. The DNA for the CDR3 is TGTGCCAGCAGACCTTCTCCGGGCACTGAAGCTTTCTTT. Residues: CASRPSPGTEAFF.

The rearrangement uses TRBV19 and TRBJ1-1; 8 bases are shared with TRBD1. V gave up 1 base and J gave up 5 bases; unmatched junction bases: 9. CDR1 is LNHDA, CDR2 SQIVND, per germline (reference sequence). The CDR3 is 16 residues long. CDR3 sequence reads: CASSIALDRGGTEAFF. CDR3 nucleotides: TGTGCCAGTAGTATAGCCCTCGACAGGGGAGGAACTGAAGCTTTCTTT. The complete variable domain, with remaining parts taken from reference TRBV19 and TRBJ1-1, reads DGGITQSPKYLFRKEGQNVTLSCEQNLNHDAMYWYRQDPGQGLRLIYYSQIVNDFQKGDIAEGYSVSREKKESFPLTVTSAQKNPTAFYLCASSIALDRGGTEAFFGQGTRLTVV.

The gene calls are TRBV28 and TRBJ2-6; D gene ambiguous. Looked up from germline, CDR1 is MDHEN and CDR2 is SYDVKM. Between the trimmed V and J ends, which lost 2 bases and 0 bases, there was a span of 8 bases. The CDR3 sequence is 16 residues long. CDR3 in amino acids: CASSLGRNSGANVLTF. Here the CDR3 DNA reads TGTGCCAGCAGTTTAGGACGGAACTCTGGGGCCAACGTCCTGACTTTC.

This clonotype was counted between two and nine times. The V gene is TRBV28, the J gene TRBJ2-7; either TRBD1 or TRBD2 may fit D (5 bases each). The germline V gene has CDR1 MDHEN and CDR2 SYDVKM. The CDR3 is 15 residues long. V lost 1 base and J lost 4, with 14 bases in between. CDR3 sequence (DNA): TGTGCCAGCAGTTTATTTGAGGGGTCCCCTTACGAGCAGTACTTC. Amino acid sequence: CASSLFEGSPYEQYF.